The clone carrying this TCR beta chain was seen more than once but under ten times. The data derive from a study of technical replicates of blood from a few donors. Germline V lookup: CDR1 SNHLY, CDR2 FYNNEI. This CDR3 region has 18 residues. Trimming took 2 bases from V and 7 from J; bases not matched to a gene: 14. The data were produced by immunoSEQ multiplex PCR, yet TCRdb's version contains in-frame clones alone and is incomplete. This table holds 75,000 to 90,000 clones, just over 90% found once. This TCR derives from a human donor in good health. V is TRBV2 and J is TRBJ1-4; TRBD1 matches 9 bases. Input material: T cells isolated from PBMCs. The CDR3 loop reads CASSEPKTGGGLGEKLFF. For the CDR3, the DNA is TGTGCCAGCAGTGAACCCAAGACAGGGGGTGGATTAGGTGAAAAACTGTTTTTT.